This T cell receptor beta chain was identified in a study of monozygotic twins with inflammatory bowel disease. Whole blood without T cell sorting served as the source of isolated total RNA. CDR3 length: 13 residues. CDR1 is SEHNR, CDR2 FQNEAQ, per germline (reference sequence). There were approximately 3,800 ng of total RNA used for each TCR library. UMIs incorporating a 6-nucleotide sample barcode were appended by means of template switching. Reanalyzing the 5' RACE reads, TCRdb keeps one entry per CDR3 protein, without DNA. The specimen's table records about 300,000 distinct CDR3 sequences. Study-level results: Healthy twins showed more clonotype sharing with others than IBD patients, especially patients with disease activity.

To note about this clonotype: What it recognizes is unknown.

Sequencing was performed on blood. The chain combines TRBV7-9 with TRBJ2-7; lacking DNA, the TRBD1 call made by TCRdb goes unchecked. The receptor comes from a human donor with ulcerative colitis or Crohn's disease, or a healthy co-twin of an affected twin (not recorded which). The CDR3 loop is CASRRDLTYEQYF. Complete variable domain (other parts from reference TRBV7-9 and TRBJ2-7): DTGVSQNPRHKITKRGQNVTFRCDPISEHNRLYWYRQTLGQGPEFLTYFQNEAQLEKSRLLSDRFSAERPKGSFSTLEIQRTEQGDSAMYLCASRRDLTYEQYFGPGTRLTVT.